This TCR beta chain was sequenced during a study of shared clonotypes between healthy human individuals. Study-level background: A couple of female and three male donors aged 18 to 49 were enrolled.

The CDR3 runs to 14 residues. V was pared by 6 bases and J by 1 base, with 12 bases between. Germline assignment: CDR1 MDHEN and CDR2 SYDVKM. Adult Caucasians living in Nashville, Tennessee made up all of the donors. The protocol was immunoSEQ multiplex PCR, while the TCRdb copy is restricted to in-frame clones and leaves out a portion. The repertoire holds about 490,000 clones, with less than 80% as singletons. Sequenced sample: PBMCs. The genes are TRBV28 and TRBJ1-2, with no clear D. The source of this sequence is a woman aged 40 to 50 in good health. Some clones in this sample may be carry-over from other donors' samples. The CDR3 coding sequence is TGTGCCAGCAGCGAAACAGCGGTTAACTATGGCTACACCTTC. Translated: CASSETAVNYGYTF.